This TCR beta chain stems from a study of T-cell reconstitution after alpha-beta-depleted transplantation in children. The CDR3 consists of 15 residues. Trimming pared 1 base from V and 2 bases from J, leaving 6 bases between. This clonotype was seen repeatedly, ten times or more. During its preparation, the TCRbeta library received unique molecular identifiers. MiXCR was run by TCRdb on the PCR reads, yielding one entry per CDR3 protein. This table holds some 600,000 distinct CDR3 sequences, around 16% found once. This sequence joins TRBV12-3 or TRBV12-4 and TRBJ1-6, with D uncertain. This clonotype was obtained from a human donor who donated a stem cell graft to a child with acute myeloid leukemia. The sequenced sample was PBMCs from the stem cell graft donor, obtained from the stem cell graft. The CDR3 DNA reads as TGTGCCAGCAGTTTAGGGAGCACCTATAATTCACCCCTCCACTTT. Protein sequence: CASSLGSTYNSPLHF.